This entry is about one T cell receptor (beta chain). Its antigen is as yet unknown. These data are taken from a study of response to subunit inactivated influenza vaccine. Via MiXCR, TCRdb re-called the RT-PCR reads, giving one row per CDR3 protein. The data show a few hundred thousand distinct CDR3 sequences, 14% seen once. Overall study results and limits: Each seasonal flu vaccination may recruit only limited new T cells, authors suggested.

Germline loops: CDR1 MRHNA, CDR2 SNTAGT. This CDR3 region has 13 residues. The V gene lost 4 bases and the J gene lost 5 bases, with 10 bases spanning the gap. V is TRBV6-4 and J is TRBJ2-3, with D tentatively TRBD2 (6 bases). Source: PBMCs from blood, taken 12 days after vaccination. This TCR derives from a man over 45 who received an inactivated influenza vaccine. The CDR3 loop reads CASSVTSQDTQYF. Here the CDR3 DNA reads TGTGCCAGCAGTGTGACTAGTCAAGATACGCAGTATTTT.